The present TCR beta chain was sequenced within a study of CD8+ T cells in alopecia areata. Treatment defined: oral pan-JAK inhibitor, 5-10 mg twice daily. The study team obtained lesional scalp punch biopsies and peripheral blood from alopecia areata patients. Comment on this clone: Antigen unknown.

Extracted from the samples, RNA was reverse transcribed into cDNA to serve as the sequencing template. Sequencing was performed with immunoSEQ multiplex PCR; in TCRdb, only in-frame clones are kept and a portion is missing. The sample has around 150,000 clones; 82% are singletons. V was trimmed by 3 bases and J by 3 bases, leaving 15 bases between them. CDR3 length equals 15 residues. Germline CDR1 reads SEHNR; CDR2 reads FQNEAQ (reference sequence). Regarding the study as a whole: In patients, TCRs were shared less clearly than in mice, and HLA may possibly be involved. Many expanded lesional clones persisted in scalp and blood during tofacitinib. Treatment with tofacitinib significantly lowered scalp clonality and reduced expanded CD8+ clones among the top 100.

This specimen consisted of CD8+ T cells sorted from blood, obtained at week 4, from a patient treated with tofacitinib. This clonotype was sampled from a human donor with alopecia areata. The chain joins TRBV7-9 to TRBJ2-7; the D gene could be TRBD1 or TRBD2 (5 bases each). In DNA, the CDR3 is TGTGCCAGCAGCTTCCCCGGGACCACGATCTACGAGCAGTACTTC. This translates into CASSFPGTTIYEQYF.